The 15 T cell receptor beta chains below come from one sample, sequenced in a study of cytomegalovirus exposure and HLA in healthy donors. This PCR relied on a set of 60 Vbeta primers and 13 Jbeta primers. Clones were sequenced by immunoSEQ multiplex PCR, and TCRdb holds only the in-frame ones, with some missing. The table includes 100,000 to 150,000 clones, 83% detected once. Specimen: PBMCs. The source of these receptors is a woman in her forties in good health and CMV-seropositive.

The chain links TRBV5-4 to TRBJ2-7; TRBD1 might be the D (6 bases). The CDR3 runs 13 residues. V gave up 5 bases and J gave up 1 base, with 10 bases separating them. Per the germline V gene, CDR1 is SGHNT and CDR2 is YYREEE (reference sequence). CDR3 DNA sequence: TGTGCCAGCAGGACTGGACAGTCCTACGAGCAGTACTTC. Translating gives CASRTGQSYEQYF. Supplemented by reference TRBV5-4 and TRBJ2-7, the full variable domain reads ETGVTQSPTHLIKTRGQQVTLRCSSQSGHNTVSWYQQALGQGPQFIFQYYREEENGRGNFPPRFSGLQFPNYSSELNVNALELDDSALYLCASRTGQSYEQYFGPGTRLTVT.

The sample holds a few counts of this clone. J is TRBJ2-1 and V is TRBV4-1, with 10 bases lining up with TRBD1. Germline CDR1 is MGHRA and CDR2 is YSYEKL. The length of the CDR3 is 17 residues. The J segment lost 7 bases and the V segment lost 0 bases, leaving 9 bases of the junction unmatched. This CDR3 is CASSQDVGTGARNEQFF. CDR3 DNA: TGCGCCAGCAGCCAAGATGTGGGGACAGGGGCGCGGAATGAGCAGTTCTTC.

The V gene is TRBV9, the J gene TRBJ1-4, with 10 bases that match TRBD1. The CDR3 is 15 amino acids. Germline V gene lookup returns CDR1 SGDLS and CDR2 YYNGEE. V lost 3 bases, J lost 6 bases, and 5 bases stayed unmatched. CDR3 bases: TGTGCCAGCAGCGACCCGGGACAGGGGTATGAAAAACTGTTTTTT. It encodes CASSDPGQGYEKLFF. Full variable domain (missing parts from reference TRBV9 and TRBJ1-4): DSGVTQTPKHLITATGQRVTLRCSPRSGDLSVYWYQQSLDQGLQFLIQYYNGEERAKGNILERFSAQQFPDLHSELNLSSLELGDSALYFCASSDPGQGYEKLFFGSGTQLSVL.

The chain recombines TRBV14 with TRBJ1-2, with D perhaps matching TRBD1 (6 bases). The CDR3 covers 15 residues. V was cut by 2 bases and J by 3 bases, with 13 bases left in between. CDR1 is SGHDN, CDR2 FVKESK, per germline. The CDR3 is CASSQKTGGYYGYTF. The CDR3 coding sequence is TGTGCCAGCAGCCAAAAGACAGGAGGTTACTATGGCTACACCTTC.

V gene TRBV5-1 combines with J gene TRBJ2-2; TRBD2 agrees at 12 bases. V lost 4 bases to trimming and J lost 4 bases; unmatched junction nucleotides: 11. CDR1 is SGHRS and CDR2 is YFSETQ in the germline V gene. This CDR3 contains 18 residues. The CDR3 is CASSLTSGRKRSTGELFF. The CDR3 DNA is TGCGCCAGCAGCCTCACTAGCGGGAGGAAACGGTCCACCGGGGAGCTGTTTTTT.

The genes are TRBV9 and TRBJ1-1; 7 bases are a match to TRBD1. V lost 5 bases and J lost 0; bases outside the gene matches: 4. This CDR3 region has 14 residues. Germline V gene sequence: CDR1 SGDLS, CDR2 YYNGEE. CDR3 region: CASSAGQLNTEAFF. Written as DNA, the CDR3 is TGTGCCAGCAGTGCGGGACAGCTGAACACTGAAGCTTTCTTT.

The chain combines TRBV18 with TRBJ2-5; no reliable D call. Deletions cut 3 bases from V and 1 base from J, with 9 bases between. Germline V gives CDR1 KGHSH, CDR2 LQKENI. This CDR3 has 14 residues. The CDR3 spells CASSPSGGQETQYF. The DNA for the CDR3 is TGTGCCAGCTCACCTTCGGGTGGCCAAGAGACCCAGTACTTC.

The rearrangement joins TRBV5-4 to TRBJ2-5; D ambiguous. The J call is doubtful: the DNA matches TRBJ2-7 better. The CDR3 loop spans 12 amino acids. In germline, CDR1 is SGHNT, CDR2 YYREEE (reference sequence). DNA for the CDR3: TGTGCCAGCAGCTTGGCGGAGAACGAGCAGTACTTC. Translating gives CASSLAENEQYF.

This chain links TRBV7-3 with TRBJ2-7, with no clear D. The CDR3 totals 12 residues. Trimming took off 3 bases at V and 0 bases at J, with 3 bases between the two ends. In germline, CDR1 is SGHTA, CDR2 FQGTGA. The CDR3 DNA is TGTGCCAGCAGCTTGAGCTCCTACGAGCAGTACTTC. It is translated as CASSLSSYEQYF.

The chain recombines TRBV28 with TRBJ1-2, with 7 bases that match TRBD1. Trimming cost V 4 bases and J 3 bases; bases outside gene matches: 5. CDR1 is MDHEN and CDR2 is SYDVKM in the germline V gene. This CDR3 region has 14 residues. In DNA, the CDR3 is TGTGCCAGCAGTTCCGGACAGGTCTACTATGGCTACACCTTC. Translated: CASSSGQVYYGYTF.

This clone was observed once. The chain uses TRBV5-6 and TRBJ2-1; perhaps TRBD1 as D (6 bases). CDR1 is SGHDT and CDR2 is YYEEEE in the germline V gene. V was cut by 1 base and J by 4 bases, with 21 bases left in between. The CDR3 has 18 residues. The CDR3 region has the DNA TGTGCCAGCAGCTTGATCATCAGGGGAGTGGGGCTTTACAATGAGCAGTTCTTC. It translates to CASSLIIRGVGLYNEQFF.

This clone has more than one count but fewer than ten. This sequence joins TRBV5-4 and TRBJ2-7, with 7 bases that match TRBD1. CDR3 length: 11 amino acids. The ends lost 4 bases at V and 8 bases at J; junction bases unmatched: 3. Per germline, CDR1 SGHNT and CDR2 YYREEE (reference sequence). This CDR3 reads CASSQGGKQYF. The CDR3 nucleotides are TGTGCCAGCAGCCAAGGGGGCAAGCAGTACTTC.

This chain links TRBV2 with TRBJ1-2, with D possibly TRBD1 on 6 matching bases. CDR1 is SNHLY and CDR2 is FYNNEI in the germline V gene. The CDR3 extends over 13 amino acids. Trimming shortened V by 5 bases and J by 8 bases, and 15 bases separated the two germline ends. CDR3 in amino acids: CASSRRQVWGYTF. CDR3 nucleotides: TGTGCCAGCAGTAGGAGACAGGTCTGGGGCTACACCTTC. Supplemented by reference TRBV2 and TRBJ1-2, the full variable domain reads EPEVTQTPSHQVTQMGQEVILRCVPISNHLYFYWYRQILGQKVEFLVSFYNNEISEKSEIFDDQFSVERPDGSNFTLKIRSTKLEDSAMYFCASSRRQVWGYTFGSGTRLTVV.

This clone appeared a single time. The chain uses TRBV4-1 and TRBJ2-7; 10 bases are shared with TRBD1. V lost 4 bases and J lost 3; bases outside the gene matches: 3. This CDR3 contains 14 residues. Germline V lookup: CDR1 MGHRA, CDR2 YSYEKL. The CDR3 coding sequence is TGCGCCAGCAGCCTATGGGACAGGGGCTACGAGCAGTACTTC. The encoded protein is CASSLWDRGYEQYF.

The V gene is TRBV10-1, the J gene TRBJ1-1; D is undetermined. V was pared by 2 bases and J by 9 bases, with 13 bases between. Germline CDR1 WNHNN, CDR2 SYGVQD (reference sequence). The CDR3 is made up of 13 amino acids. The CDR3 sequence is CASSEDARDKAFF. The CDR3 DNA is TGCGCCAGCAGTGAGGACGCGCGGGATAAAGCTTTCTTT.